The rows below give T cell receptor beta chains drawn from one sample of a study of radiotherapy plus CTLA-4 blockade in lung cancer. Clones were sequenced by immunoSEQ multiplex PCR, and TCRdb holds only the in-frame ones, with some missing. The sample consists of about 80,000 clones, more than 60% of them appearing once. Here the sequenced sample was peripheral blood, taken from a patient treated with radiotherapy plus ipilimumab. These TCRs come from a human donor with non-small cell lung cancer whose response to radiotherapy plus ipilimumab could not be evaluated. Some clones in this sample may be carry-over from other donors' samples. The CDR3 runs from the conserved cysteine through the conserved F or W. D genes are given only for firm matches. Only some rows state a clone size, as once, few, many or a class for expanded clones.

>TRBJ2-3|14|.|.|TRBV7-2
CASSLASVTDTQYF
TGTGCCAGCAGCTTGGCTAGCGTCACAGATACGCAGTATTTT
>TRBJ2-5|14|.|once|TRBV5-6
CASSLAGTQETQYF
TGTGCCAGCAGCTTGGCAGGAACCCAAGAGACCCAGTACTTC
>TRBJ2-4|17|TRBD2|.|TRBV9
CASSVVPMAASGGLQYF
TGTGCCAGCAGCGTAGTCCCGATGGCGGCTAGCGGGGGGCTTCAGTACTTC
>TRBJ1-5|13|.|.|TRBV6-1
CASRDSPYQPQHF
TGTGCCAGCAGGGACAGTCCGTATCAGCCCCAGCATTTT
>TRBJ1-5|12|.|medium-sized|TRBV19
CASTRDNQPQHF
TGTGCCAGTACCAGGGACAATCAGCCCCAGCATTTT
>TRBJ2-7|15|TRBD1|once|TRBV28
CASSLSGTGSYEQYF
TGTGCCAGCAGTTTATCCGGGACAGGTTCCTACGAGCAGTACTTC
>TRBJ2-1|11|.|.|TRBV5-1
CASSLHSEQFF
TGCGCCAGCAGTTTGCACAGCGAGCAGTTCTTC
>TRBJ2-7|13|TRBD1|.|TRBV5-1
CASGQGAPDEQYF
TGCGCCAGCGGGCAGGGGGCCCCTGACGAGCAGTACTTC
>TRBJ2-5|11|.|.|TRBV6-5
CASSSAETQYF
TGTGCCAGCAGCTCCGCGGAGACCCAGTACTTC
>TRBJ2-7|15|.|.|TRBV27
CASSLQGAPSYEQYF
TGTGCCAGCAGTTTACAAGGGGCGCCTTCCTACGAGCAGTACTTC
>TRBJ1-1|15|.|once|TRBV25-1
CASSDAGDEDTEAFF
TGTGCCAGCAGTGATGCAGGGGATGAGGACACTGAAGCTTTCTTT
>TRBJ1-1|17|TRBD1|.|TRBV19
CASSKPLGDRMNTEAFF
TGTGCCAGTAGTAAACCCTTGGGGGACAGGATGAACACTGAAGCTTTCTTT
>TRBJ2-7|15|.|.|TRBV5-4
CASSLGIGSSYEQYF
TGTGCCAGCAGCTTGGGAATAGGGAGCTCCTACGAGCAGTACTTC
>TRBJ2-7|16|.|.|TRBV18
CASSPRSRDMSYEQYF
TGTGCCAGCTCACCTAGGTCACGGGACATGTCCTACGAGCAGTACTTC
>TRBJ2-7|15|.|.|TRBV27
CASSIIQGRLREQYF
TGTGCCAGCAGCATAATACAGGGACGACTAAGGGAGCAGTACTTC
>TRBJ2-7|14|TRBD1|.|TRBV5-1
CASPRDRGDYEQYF
TGCGCCAGCCCACGGGACAGGGGAGATTACGAGCAGTACTTC
>TRBJ2-3|15|.|.|TRBV28
CASSSGYSSTDTQYF
TGTGCCAGCAGTTCCGGGTATTCTAGCACAGATACGCAGTATTTT
>TRBJ1-1|14|TRBD1|.|TRBV5-1
CASSLGTENTEAFF
TGCGCCAGCAGCCTAGGGACAGAGAACACTGAAGCTTTCTTT
>TRBJ1-2|16|TRBD1|.|TRBV19
CASSLGQATSNYGYTF
TGTGCCAGTAGTCTCGGACAGGCAACCTCTAACTATGGCTACACCTTC
>TRBJ1-5|16|TRBD1|.|TRBV7-2
CASSLETGGGNQPQHF
TGTGCCAGCAGCTTAGAAACAGGGGGAGGCAATCAGCCCCAGCATTTT
>TRBJ2-7|17|.|.|TRBV12-5
CASGLVPPRTATYEQYF
TGTGCTAGTGGTTTGGTACCCCCCAGGACAGCAACCTACGAGCAGTACTTC
>TRBJ2-2|14|TRBD1|.|TRBV2
CASRVDRAAGELFF
TGTGCCAGCAGAGTGGACAGGGCGGCCGGGGAGCTGTTTTTT
>TRBJ1-5|15|.|.|TRBV18
CASSTLQGSDQPQHF
TGTGCCAGCTCAACCCTCCAGGGATCGGATCAGCCCCAGCATTTT
>TRBJ1-1|14|TRBD1|.|TRBV10-1
CASQRSQGASEAFF
TGCGCCAGCCAACGTTCCCAGGGGGCTTCTGAAGCTTTCTTT